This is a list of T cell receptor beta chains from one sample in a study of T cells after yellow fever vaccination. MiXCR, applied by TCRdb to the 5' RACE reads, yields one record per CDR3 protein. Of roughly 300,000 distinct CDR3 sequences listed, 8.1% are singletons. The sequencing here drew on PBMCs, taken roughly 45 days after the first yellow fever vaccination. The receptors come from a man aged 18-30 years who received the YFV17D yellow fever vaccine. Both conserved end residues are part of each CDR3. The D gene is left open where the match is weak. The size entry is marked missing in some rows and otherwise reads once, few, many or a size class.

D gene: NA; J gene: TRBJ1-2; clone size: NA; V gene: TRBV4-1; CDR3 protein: CASSPPDRANYGYTF; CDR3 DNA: TGCGCCAGCAGCCCACCGGACAGAGCTAACTATGGCTACACCTTC
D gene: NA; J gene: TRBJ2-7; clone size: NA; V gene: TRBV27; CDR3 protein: CASSQIGQDYEQYF; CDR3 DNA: TGTGCCAGCAGTCAAATTGGGCAGGATTACGAGCAGTACTTC
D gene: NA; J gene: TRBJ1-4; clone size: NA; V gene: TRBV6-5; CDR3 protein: CASSWLPRNEKLFF; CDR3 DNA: TGTGCCAGCAGTTGGCTTCCTAGGAATGAAAAACTGTTTTTT
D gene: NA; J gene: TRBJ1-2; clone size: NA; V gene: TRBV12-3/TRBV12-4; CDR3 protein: CASSLALGGYTF; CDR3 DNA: TGTGCCAGCAGTTTAGCGCTAGGTGGCTACACCTTC
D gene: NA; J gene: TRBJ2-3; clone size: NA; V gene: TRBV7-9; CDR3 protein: CASSLIGHRSTDTQYF; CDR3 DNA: TGTGCCAGCAGCTTAATAGGACACCGCAGCACAGATACGCAGTATTTT
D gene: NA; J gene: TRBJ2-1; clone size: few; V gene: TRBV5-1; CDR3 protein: CASRISFGATYNEQFF; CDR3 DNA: TGCGCCAGCAGAATCTCCTTTGGGGCCACCTACAATGAGCAGTTCTTC
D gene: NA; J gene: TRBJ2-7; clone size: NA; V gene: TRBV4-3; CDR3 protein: CASSQVWRSYEQYF; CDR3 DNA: TGCGCCAGCAGCCAAGTTTGGAGGTCGTACGAGCAGTACTTC
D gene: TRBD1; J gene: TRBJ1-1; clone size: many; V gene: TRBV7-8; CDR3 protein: CASSYWDRLNTEAFF; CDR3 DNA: TGTGCCAGCAGCTATTGGGACAGGCTGAACACTGAAGCTTTCTTT
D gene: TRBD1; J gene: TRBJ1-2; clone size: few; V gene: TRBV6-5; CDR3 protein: CASSYNEGAPGGYTF; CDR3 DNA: TGTGCCAGCAGTTACAATGAGGGGGCGCCCGGTGGCTACACCTTC
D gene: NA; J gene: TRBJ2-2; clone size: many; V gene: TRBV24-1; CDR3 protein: CATRSARQAGELFF; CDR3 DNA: TGTGCCACCAGATCGGCTAGGCAGGCCGGGGAGCTGTTTTTT
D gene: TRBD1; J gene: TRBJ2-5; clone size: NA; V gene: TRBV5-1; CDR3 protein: CASSPTDRAKETQYF; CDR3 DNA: TGCGCCAGCAGCCCAACCGACAGGGCTAAAGAGACCCAGTACTTC
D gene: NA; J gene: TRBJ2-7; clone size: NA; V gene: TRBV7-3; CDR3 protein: CASSLIPVTGTYEQYF; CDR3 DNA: TGTGCCAGCAGCTTAATCCCGGTTACTGGGACCTACGAGCAGTACTTC
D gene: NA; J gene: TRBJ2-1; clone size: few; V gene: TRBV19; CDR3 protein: CASSIPGRGEQFF; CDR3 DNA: TGTGCCAGTAGTATCCCCGGCAGAGGTGAGCAGTTCTTC
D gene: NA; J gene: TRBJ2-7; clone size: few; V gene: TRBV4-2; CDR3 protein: CASSQDWDTTYEQYF; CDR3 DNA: TGTGCCAGCAGCCAAGATTGGGACACCACCTACGAGCAGTACTTC
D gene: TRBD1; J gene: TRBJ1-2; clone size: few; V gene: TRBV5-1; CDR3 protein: CASSLGEQGFYGYTF; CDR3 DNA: TGCGCCAGCAGCTTGGGGGAACAGGGGTTCTATGGCTACACCTTC
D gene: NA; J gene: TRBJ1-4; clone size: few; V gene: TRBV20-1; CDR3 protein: CSASPGEGGEKLFF; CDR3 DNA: TGCAGTGCTAGTCCAGGGGAGGGGGGAGAAAAACTGTTTTTT
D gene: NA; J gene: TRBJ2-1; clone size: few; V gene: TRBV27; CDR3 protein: CASSFRNSDEQFF; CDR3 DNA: TGTGCCAGCAGTTTTAGGAATTCGGATGAGCAGTTCTTC
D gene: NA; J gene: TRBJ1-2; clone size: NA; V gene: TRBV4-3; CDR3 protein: CASSQGQASYGYTF; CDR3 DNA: TGCGCCAGCAGCCAAGGACAGGCCTCCTATGGCTACACCTTC